One sample yielded the 21 T cell receptor beta chains listed below, sequenced in a study of CD8+ T cells in alopecia areata. Treatment specified: oral pan-JAK inhibitor, 5-10 mg twice daily. Extracted RNA was reverse transcribed into cDNA, the sequencing template. The data were produced by immunoSEQ multiplex PCR, yet TCRdb's version contains in-frame clones alone and is incomplete. The repertoire holds roughly 190,000 clones, with about 60% as singletons. Sequencing used CD4+ T cells sorted from blood, obtained at week 4, from a patient treated with tofacitinib. These receptors originate from a human donor with alopecia areata.

This sequence joins TRBV5-4 and TRBJ2-5, with 12 bases that match TRBD1. CDR1 and CDR2 from the germline V gene are SGHNT and YYREEE (reference sequence). This CDR3 contains 16 residues. V lost 4 bases, J lost 4 bases, and 8 bases stayed unmatched. CDR3 sequence reads: CASSAGRDRGRETQYF. The CDR3 coding sequence is TGTGCCAGCAGCGCGGGCCGGGACAGGGGGCGAGAGACCCAGTACTTC.

This chain connects TRBV5-1 to TRBJ2-7; D might be TRBD2 (6 bases). Looked up from germline, CDR1 is SGHRS and CDR2 is YFSETQ. The V gene lost 7 bases and the J gene lost 0 bases, with 11 bases spanning the gap. The CDR3 sequence is 13 residues long. CDR3 coding DNA: TGCGCCAGCCACCCCGGGAGCTCCTACGAGCAGTACTTC. Translation: CASHPGSSYEQYF.

The CDR3 spells CATSKGVNTGELFF. The CDR3 DNA is TGTGCCACCAGCAAGGGGGTAAACACCGGGGAGCTGTTTTTT. V and J are TRBV15 and TRBJ2-2; TRBD1 might be the D (6 bases). Looked up from germline, CDR1 is LNHNV and CDR2 is YYDKDF (reference sequence). The CDR3 extends over 14 amino acids. Trimming left V 4 bases short and J 2 bases short, with 8 bases between.

The chain joins TRBV5-1 to TRBJ2-3; TRBD2 matches 9 bases. J lost 0 bases, V lost 2 bases, and 4 bases had no gene match. The length of the CDR3 is 16 residues. Germline-derived CDR1 and CDR2 are SGHRS and YFSETQ. CDR3 bases: TGCGCCAGCAGCTTCCAGACTAGCGGAAGCACAGATACGCAGTATTTT. Its translation is CASSFQTSGSTDTQYF.

The rearrangement uses TRBV29-1 and TRBJ2-3; 7 bases are a match to TRBD2. The V gene's germline CDR1 is SQVTM and CDR2 ANQGSEA. The CDR3 sequence is 14 residues long. With V trimmed by 4 bases and J by 2 bases, 6 bases remained unmatched. CDR3 in amino acids: CSVGPSGATDTQYF. The CDR3 coding sequence is TGCAGCGTTGGCCCTAGCGGAGCCACAGATACGCAGTATTTT.

The chain couples TRBV29-1 to TRBJ2-7, with no clear D. The V and J ends lost 4 bases and 3 bases respectively, with 10 bases between them. Per the germline V gene, CDR1 is SQVTM and CDR2 is ANQGSEA. The CDR3 is made up of 12 amino acids. This CDR3 is CSVAKDRYEQYF. CDR3 DNA: TGCAGCGTTGCCAAAGACCGCTACGAGCAGTACTTC.

This chain joins TRBV29-1 and TRBJ2-2, with 9 bases matching TRBD1. This CDR3 comprises 14 residues. Per germline, CDR1 SQVTM and CDR2 ANQGSEA. With V trimmed by 7 bases and J by 8 bases, 11 bases remained unmatched. CDR3 in DNA: TGCAGCGCACCGGGACAGGGACTGGAGGGGGAGCTGTTTTTT. Translating gives CSAPGQGLEGELFF.

The V and J genes are TRBV5-1 and TRBJ2-7; D perhaps matches TRBD2 (6 bases). Trimming stripped 7 bases from V and 1 base from J, with 12 bases between. From germline, CDR1 is SGHRS and CDR2 YFSETQ. The CDR3 loop spans 13 amino acids. CDR3 loop: CASWAGSSYEQYF. The DNA for the CDR3 is TGCGCCAGCTGGGCGGGATCTTCCTACGAGCAGTACTTC.

The table lists this clone with a few counts. This chain joins TRBV13 and TRBJ2-7, with D unresolved. The CDR3 is 11 residues long. V was clipped by 8 bases and J by 0 bases, with 5 bases between them. Germline values: CDR1 PRHDT, CDR2 FYEKMQ (reference sequence). The CDR3: CASGVSYEQYF. The CDR3 DNA is TGTGCCAGCGGGGTCTCCTACGAGCAGTACTTC.

This rearrangement joins TRBV10-1 to TRBJ2-5, with 13 positions matching TRBD2. V was pared by 5 bases and J by 6 bases, with 6 bases of the junction left unmatched. The CDR3 sequence is 15 residues long. Germline CDR1 is WNHNN and CDR2 is SYGVQD (reference sequence). This chain's CDR3 is CASSNWTSGSKTQYF. CDR3 DNA sequence: TGCGCCAGCAGTAATTGGACTAGCGGGAGCAAGACCCAGTACTTC.

The J gene is TRBJ1-5, the V gene TRBV2; 9 bases line up with TRBD1. This CDR3 region has 15 residues. The V segment lost 8 bases and the J segment 1 base; nucleotides outside the gene matches: 6. Germline CDR1 reads SNHLY; CDR2 reads FYNNEI. The CDR3 spells CASGGQGLSNQPQHF. The CDR3 region has the DNA TGTGCCAGCGGTGGACAGGGGTTGAGCAATCAGCCCCAGCATTTT.

The V call is TRBV19, the J call TRBJ2-7; D is unclear. CDR3 length: 13 residues. CDR1 is LNHDA and CDR2 is SQIVND in the germline V gene (reference sequence). V was shortened by 4 bases and J by 4 bases, with 11 bases between the two germline ends. CDR3 DNA sequence: TGTGCCAGTAGTAGGGCAGCCGAGTACGAGCAGTACTTC. It yields the protein CASSRAAEYEQYF.

The chain joins TRBV30 to TRBJ2-1, with D hard to call. Germline loops: CDR1 GTSNPN, CDR2 SVGIG (reference sequence). The CDR3 is 14 residues long. Trimming cost V 3 bases and J 8 bases, with 17 bases left between them. CDR3 bases: TGTGCCTGGAGAGCGTGGAGAGCCTCCCATGAGCAGTTCTTC. Protein product: CAWRAWRASHEQFF.

A few counts support this clone. The chain carries TRBV29-1 and TRBJ2-5, with D hard to call. CDR3 length: 13 amino acids. The germline V gene has CDR1 SQVTM and CDR2 ANQGSEA. The ends were cut back, 4 bases at V and 2 bases at J, with 11 bases in the middle. The CDR3 sequence is CSVVRGAQETQYF. DNA of the CDR3: TGCAGCGTTGTAAGAGGAGCGCAAGAGACCCAGTACTTC.

The V call is TRBV27, the J call TRBJ2-7; 7 positions match TRBD2. The germline V gene encodes CDR1 MNHEY and CDR2 SMNVEV (reference sequence). The V and J ends lost 6 bases and 2 bases, in that order; junction bases with no gene match: 7. The length of the CDR3 is 14 residues. CDR3 bases: TGTGCCAGCAGCAAGGGTGGGACTACCTACGAGCAGTACTTC. It is translated as CASSKGGTTYEQYF.

This clone was detected only a few times. This chain connects TRBV7-9 to TRBJ1-2, with unresolved D. Trimming pared 1 base from V and 8 bases from J, leaving 11 bases between. CDR1 is SEHNR, CDR2 FQNEAQ, per germline (reference sequence). CDR3 length: 13 amino acids. CDR3 residues: CASSLGPQLGYTF. The CDR3 DNA reads TGTGCCAGCAGCTTAGGGCCCCAGTTAGGCTACACCTTC.

The sample holds a few counts of this clone. The chain is built from TRBV10-3 and TRBJ2-3; the D gene is possibly TRBD2 (5 bases). Germline V CDR1 and CDR2: ENHRY, SYGVKD. Deletions cut 6 bases from V and 0 bases from J, with 7 bases between. This CDR3 is 13 amino acids long. CDR3 DNA sequence: TGTGCCATCAGAGGCGGGAGCACAGATACGCAGTATTTT. This translates into CAIRGGSTDTQYF.

With respect to this clone: An end of the junction differs from the germline gene, which may be a read error. V and J are TRBV7-3 and TRBJ2-3; D gene unclear. The CDR3 consists of 9 residues. Germline V gene lookup returns CDR1 SGHTA and CDR2 FQGTGA. The CDR3: CASRDTQYF. The CDR3 region has the DNA TGTGCCAGCAGAGATACGCAGTATTTT.

The chain employs TRBV29-1 and TRBJ1-1; unclear D gene. Trimming pared 6 bases from V and 2 bases from J, leaving 19 bases between. Germline V gene sequence: CDR1 SQVTM, CDR2 ANQGSEA. This CDR3 is built from 15 residues. The CDR3 DNA follows: TGCAGCGTGGGTTCGGGGTTCGGGTTAAACACTGAAGCTTTCTTT. This encodes CSVGSGFGLNTEAFF.

The chain is built from TRBV29-1 and TRBJ1-2; possible D gene TRBD1, 6 bases. Germline lookup yields CDR1 SQVTM and CDR2 ANQGSEA. This CDR3 spans 14 amino acids. With 7 bases removed from V and 2 bases from J, the gap between germline ends came to 17 bases. CDR3 coding DNA: TGCAGCGCCGCCCTACAGGGTCGGAACTATGGCTACACCTTC. Translation gives CSAALQGRNYGYTF.

The gene calls are TRBV9 and TRBJ1-2; 7 positions match TRBD1. J was trimmed by 2 bases and V by 4 bases; bases with no gene match: 8. CDR3 size: 15 residues. Germline V gene data show CDR1 as SGDLS and CDR2 as YYNGEE. In DNA form, the CDR3 reads TGTGCCAGCAGCCTACACTGGGACAGAAACTATGGCTACACCTTC. Translated, it gives CASSLHWDRNYGYTF. The full variable domain, rest sourced from reference TRBV9 and TRBJ1-2, is DSGVTQTPKHLITATGQRVTLRCSPRSGDLSVYWYQQSLDQGLQFLIQYYNGEERAKGNILERFSAQQFPDLHSELNLSSLELGDSALYFCASSLHWDRNYGYTFGSGTRLTVV.